The T cell receptor (beta chain) described here comes from a study of T cells in Graves' hyperthyroidism and ophthalmopathy. The overall study: Peripheral blood collection took place at initial diagnosis, before any treatment.

This clonotype was detected ten times or more. Among ophthalmopathy patients, the Clinical Activity Score reached at least 3, the NOSPECS grade reached at least 4, and duration remained under 3 months. There were TCR beta CDR3 regions amplified from RNA transcripts. An initial round of RT-PCR targeting the TCR CDR3 relied on the HTBI primer set. TCRdb re-derived calls from the multiplex PCR reads in MiXCR, one entry per CDR3 protein. The table has fewer than 400,000 distinct CDR3 sequences, about an eighth seen once. V was cut by 6 bases and J by 0 bases, with 12 bases left in between. Germline CDR1 reads SGHRS; CDR2 reads YFSETQ. The CDR3 has 14 amino acids.

The sample was blood. The chain joins TRBV5-1 to TRBJ1-2; D uncertain. This clonotype was obtained from a man aged 45 to 65 with Graves' ophthalmopathy. CDR3 bases: TGCGCCAGCAACCGCGACACCTCTAACTATGGCTACACCTTC. Amino acids: CASNRDTSNYGYTF.